The rows below give T cell receptor beta chains drawn from one sample of a study of T cell repertoires in cytomegalovirus infection. These receptors are not linked to any known antigen. TCRdb re-called the reads with MiXCR, one entry per CDR3 protein. The sample lists about 160,000 distinct CDR3 sequences, about 20% seen once, with about 25% in the top ten. The starting material was CD8+ T cells from cultured PBMCs, obtained from culture after CMV antigen stimulation. These receptors originate from a human donor in good health (CMV status not recorded). Some clones in this sample may be carry-over from other donors' samples. Both conserved end residues are part of each CDR3. Each record gives: D gene, J gene, V gene, clone size, CDR3 protein, CDR3 DNA. D genes are given only for firm matches. Rows give clone size only sometimes, using once, few, many, or a class for an expanded clone.

D: TRBD2; J: TRBJ2-7; V: TRBV7-2; size: few; CDR3: CASSLVRTSGGGSAYEQYF; DNA: TGTGCCAGCAGCTTAGTAAGGACTAGCGGGGGCGGATCTGCCTACGAGCAGTACTTC
D: TRBD2; J: TRBJ2-3; V: TRBV7-8; size: few; CDR3: CASSLLGGGYTDTQYF; DNA: TGTGCCAGCAGCTTATTGGGCGGGGGTTACACAGATACGCAGTATTTT
D: TRBD2; J: TRBJ2-7; V: TRBV6-2/TRBV6-3; size: NA; CDR3: CASSPPSGAASYEQYF; DNA: TGTGCCAGCAGTCCCCCTAGCGGGGCCGCCTCCTACGAGCAGTACTTC
D: TRBD1; J: TRBJ1-3; V: TRBV7-8; size: NA; CDR3: CASSRDRGGLGSGNTIYF; DNA: TGTGCCAGCAGCCGGGACAGGGGTGGTCTCGGCTCTGGAAACACCATATATTTT
D: NA; J: TRBJ2-7; V: TRBV7-9; size: NA; CDR3: CASKDGREQYF; DNA: TGTGCCAGCAAGGATGGGCGTGAGCAGTACTTC
D: NA; J: TRBJ1-2; V: TRBV12-5; size: few; CDR3: CASGLGTGRIDGYTF; DNA: TGTGCTAGTGGTTTGGGAACAGGGAGGATTGACGGCTACACCTTC
D: TRBD1; J: TRBJ1-2; V: TRBV7-6; size: NA; CDR3: CASSLQGAGYGYTF; DNA: TGTGCCAGCAGCCTACAGGGGGCCGGCTATGGCTACACCTTC
D: NA; J: TRBJ1-1; V: TRBV28; size: many; CDR3: CASSQTGNTEAFF; DNA: TGTGCCAGCAGTCAAACCGGGAACACTGAAGCTTTCTTT
D: NA; J: TRBJ1-6; V: TRBV12-3/TRBV12-4; size: few; CDR3: CASSFNHGNSPLHF; DNA: TGTGCCAGCAGTTTTAACCACGGGAATTCACCCCTCCACTTT
D: TRBD1; J: TRBJ1-5; V: TRBV19; size: NA; CDR3: CASRDAGGGTEPQHF; DNA: TGTGCCAGTAGGGACGCGGGAGGGGGCACGGAGCCCCAGCATTTT
D: TRBD2; J: TRBJ2-3; V: TRBV28; size: NA; CDR3: CASSPGGDNTDTQYF; DNA: TGTGCCAGCAGTCCGGGGGGGGATAACACAGATACGCAGTATTTT
D: TRBD1; J: TRBJ2-7; V: TRBV7-8; size: NA; CDR3: CASSMGQTYEQYF; DNA: TGTGCCAGCAGCATGGGACAGACCTACGAGCAGTACTTC
D: NA; J: TRBJ1-1; V: TRBV5-6; size: once; CDR3: CASSQGYGTEAFF; DNA: TGTGCCAGCAGCCAGGGGTATGGCACTGAAGCTTTCTTT
D: NA; J: TRBJ2-2; V: TRBV4-1; size: NA; CDR3: CASSQETAGNTGELFF; DNA: TGCGCCAGCAGCCAAGAAACGGCGGGGAACACCGGGGAGCTGTTTTTT
D: NA; J: TRBJ2-2; V: TRBV6-2/TRBV6-3; size: NA; CDR3: CASRGQEGTGELFF; DNA: TGTGCCAGCAGAGGACAGGAGGGGACCGGGGAGCTGTTTTTT
D: NA; J: TRBJ1-5; V: TRBV6-5; size: NA; CDR3: CASSPQGRRSNQPQHF; DNA: TGTGCCAGCAGCCCACAGGGCCGTCGTAGCAATCAGCCCCAGCATTTT
D: NA; J: TRBJ2-1; V: TRBV12-3/TRBV12-4; size: NA; CDR3: CASTSGTSYNEQFF; DNA: TGTGCCAGCACCTCCGGGACCTCCTACAATGAGCAGTTCTTC
D: TRBD2; J: TRBJ2-5; V: TRBV12-3/TRBV12-4; size: few; CDR3: CASSLSRARGGPETQYF; DNA: TGTGCCAGCAGTTTAAGCCGGGCGCGGGGGGGCCCTGAGACCCAGTACTTC
D: NA; J: TRBJ2-1; V: TRBV7-9; size: few; CDR3: CASYWGRNEQFF; DNA: TGTGCCAGCTATTGGGGCCGAAATGAGCAGTTCTTC
D: NA; J: TRBJ2-3; V: TRBV27; size: few; CDR3: CASLGWEEDTQYF; DNA: TGTGCCAGCCTTGGGTGGGAGGAGGATACGCAGTATTTT
D: TRBD1; J: TRBJ1-1; V: TRBV6-5; size: NA; CDR3: CASSGGGGTDAFF; DNA: TGTGCCAGCAGTGGTGGAGGAGGGACAGACGCCTTCTTT
D: TRBD1; J: TRBJ1-4; V: TRBV7-2; size: few; CDR3: CASSTGAGTNEKLFF; DNA: TGTGCCAGCAGCACAGGGGCCGGAACTAATGAAAAACTGTTTTTT
D: NA; J: TRBJ2-7; V: TRBV4-1; size: NA; CDR3: CASRYGLSSGDEQYF; DNA: TGCGCCAGCAGGTACGGACTTTCAAGCGGCGACGAGCAGTACTTC
D: NA; J: TRBJ1-5; V: TRBV7-8; size: few; CDR3: CASSLAAGNQPQHF; DNA: TGTGCCAGCAGCTTAGCTGCTGGCAATCAGCCCCAGCATTTT
D: NA; J: TRBJ1-5; V: TRBV7-6; size: few; CDR3: CASSPGRGSNQPQHF; DNA: TGTGCCAGCAGCCCAGGGCGGGGCAGCAATCAGCCCCAGCATTTT
D: TRBD1; J: TRBJ2-3; V: TRBV3-1; size: many; CDR3: CASSFDRDGMDTQYF; DNA: TGTGCCAGCAGCTTCGACAGGGACGGGATGGATACGCAGTATTTT
D: NA; J: TRBJ1-2; V: TRBV20-1; size: few; CDR3: CSARWGGINYGYTF; DNA: TGCAGTGCTAGATGGGGGGGGATTAACTATGGCTACACCTTC
D: NA; J: TRBJ1-1; V: TRBV9; size: NA; CDR3: CASSPGGEIRTEAFF; DNA: TGTGCCAGCAGCCCTGGGGGGGAGATCAGGACTGAAGCTTTCTTT
D: TRBD2; J: TRBJ2-5; V: TRBV7-6; size: many; CDR3: CASSFGTSGGQETQYF; DNA: TGTGCCAGCAGCTTCGGGACTAGCGGGGGCCAAGAGACCCAGTACTTC
D: NA; J: TRBJ1-1; V: TRBV7-2; size: NA; CDR3: CASSLAPNGLNTEAFF; DNA: TGTGCCAGCAGCTTAGCACCGAACGGCCTGAACACTGAAGCTTTCTTT
D: NA; J: TRBJ2-7; V: TRBV7-9; size: NA; CDR3: CASSSTGNEQYF; DNA: TGTGCCAGCAGCTCCACAGGGAACGAGCAGTACTTC
D: NA; J: TRBJ1-4; V: TRBV19; size: NA; CDR3: CASTRDRTTNEKLFF; DNA: TGTGCCAGTACGCGGGACCGAACAACTAATGAAAAACTGTTTTTT
D: TRBD1; J: TRBJ2-3; V: TRBV7-6; size: NA; CDR3: CASSLAGTGGTDTQYF; DNA: TGTGCCAGCAGCTTAGCCGGGACAGGGGGAACAGATACGCAGTATTTT
D: NA; J: TRBJ1-1; V: TRBV10-3; size: NA; CDR3: CAIEPVSTLGAEAFF; DNA: TGTGCCATCGAACCGGTATCCACACTCGGGGCTGAAGCTTTCTTT
D: TRBD1; J: TRBJ1-5; V: TRBV27; size: few; CDR3: CASSFDRGRQPQHF; DNA: TGTGCCAGCAGTTTTGACAGGGGGCGTCAGCCCCAGCATTTT
D: TRBD2; J: TRBJ2-4; V: TRBV12-3/TRBV12-4; size: NA; CDR3: CASSLSGADIQYF; DNA: TGTGCCAGCAGTCTCAGCGGGGCGGACATTCAGTACTTC
D: TRBD1; J: TRBJ1-5; V: TRBV6-6; size: NA; CDR3: CASTISPGQEYSNQPQHF; DNA: TGTGCCAGCACCATTTCACCGGGACAGGAGTATAGCAATCAGCCCCAGCATTTT
D: TRBD2; J: TRBJ2-3; V: TRBV7-9; size: NA; CDR3: CASRSGVATDTQYF; DNA: TGTGCCAGCAGAAGCGGGGTTGCGACAGATACGCAGTATTTT
D: NA; J: TRBJ1-1; V: TRBV5-4; size: NA; CDR3: CASSVNRRKNTEAFF; DNA: TGTGCCAGCAGCGTCAATCGACGGAAGAACACTGAAGCTTTCTTT
D: TRBD1; J: TRBJ1-1; V: TRBV7-3; size: NA; CDR3: CASSLGQGVAEAFF; DNA: TGTGCCAGCAGCTTGGGACAGGGAGTAGCTGAAGCTTTCTTT
D: TRBD2; J: TRBJ2-5; V: TRBV7-3; size: NA; CDR3: CASSLSGGAMETQYF; DNA: TGTGCCAGCAGCTTAAGCGGGGGGGCTATGGAGACCCAGTACTTC
D: NA; J: TRBJ2-5; V: TRBV12-3/TRBV12-4; size: NA; CDR3: CASSLASAQETQYF; DNA: TGTGCCAGCAGTTTAGCTTCAGCACAAGAGACCCAGTACTTC
D: NA; J: TRBJ2-7; V: TRBV12-3/TRBV12-4; size: few; CDR3: CASSFPGEQYF; DNA: TGTGCCAGCAGTTTTCCGGGGGAGCAGTACTTC
D: NA; J: TRBJ1-5; V: TRBV7-9; size: NA; CDR3: CASSSGQSNQPQHF; DNA: TGTGCCAGCAGCTCGGGGCAAAGCAATCAGCCCCAGCATTTT
D: TRBD1; J: TRBJ2-1; V: TRBV11-1; size: NA; CDR3: CASSSPGQGPDNEQFF; DNA: TGTGCCAGCAGCTCCCCCGGACAGGGGCCTGACAATGAGCAGTTCTTC
D: NA; J: TRBJ2-5; V: TRBV11-2; size: NA; CDR3: CASSTGTSYQETQYF; DNA: TGTGCCAGCAGCACCGGGACCTCGTACCAAGAGACCCAGTACTTC